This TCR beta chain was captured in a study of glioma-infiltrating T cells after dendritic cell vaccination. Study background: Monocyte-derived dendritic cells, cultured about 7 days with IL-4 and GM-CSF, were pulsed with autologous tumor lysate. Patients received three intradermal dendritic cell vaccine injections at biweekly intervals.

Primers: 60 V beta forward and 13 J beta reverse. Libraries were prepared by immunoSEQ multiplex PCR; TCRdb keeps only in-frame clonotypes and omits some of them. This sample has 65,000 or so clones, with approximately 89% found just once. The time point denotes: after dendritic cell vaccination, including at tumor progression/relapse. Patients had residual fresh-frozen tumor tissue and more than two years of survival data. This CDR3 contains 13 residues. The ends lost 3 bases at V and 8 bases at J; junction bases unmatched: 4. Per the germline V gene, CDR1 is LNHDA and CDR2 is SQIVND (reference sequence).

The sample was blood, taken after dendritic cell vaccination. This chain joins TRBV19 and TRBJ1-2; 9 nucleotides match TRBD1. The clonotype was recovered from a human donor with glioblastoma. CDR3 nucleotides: TGTGCCAGTAGTATCCGAACAGGGGGCGGCTACACCTTC. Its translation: CASSIRTGGGYTF.